This paragraph reports one T cell receptor (beta chain). Its antigen remains unknown. Per the germline V gene, CDR1 is MDHEN and CDR2 is SYDVKM. With 5 bases clipped from V and 10 bases from J, the junction kept 10 bases outside the gene matches. The CDR3 totals 15 residues. A second PCR of 7 to 11 cycles used a sample-barcoded 5' primer and a J-beta primer mix. A tag from a template-switch adaptor with 12 random nucleotides marked each cDNA molecule. MiXCR was run by TCRdb on the 5' RACE reads, yielding one entry per CDR3 protein. The data show about 1.8 million distinct CDR3 sequences, 49% seen once. The sample belongs to a study of blood T cells in healthy people across ages. The study's findings and limits: Expanded clonotype shifts may have been confounded, as the donors had an unknown CMV status. The study found more naive CD4+ cells and higher diversity in long-lived than aged donors.

The clonotype originates from a woman aged 40-49 years in good health. This chain connects TRBV28 to TRBJ1-6, with 8 bases identical to TRBD1. Sequences were obtained from blood. The CDR3 spells CASSPGTGLGSPLHF. The CDR3 nucleotides are TGTGCCAGCAGTCCCGGGACAGGTCTAGGATCACCCCTCCACTTT.